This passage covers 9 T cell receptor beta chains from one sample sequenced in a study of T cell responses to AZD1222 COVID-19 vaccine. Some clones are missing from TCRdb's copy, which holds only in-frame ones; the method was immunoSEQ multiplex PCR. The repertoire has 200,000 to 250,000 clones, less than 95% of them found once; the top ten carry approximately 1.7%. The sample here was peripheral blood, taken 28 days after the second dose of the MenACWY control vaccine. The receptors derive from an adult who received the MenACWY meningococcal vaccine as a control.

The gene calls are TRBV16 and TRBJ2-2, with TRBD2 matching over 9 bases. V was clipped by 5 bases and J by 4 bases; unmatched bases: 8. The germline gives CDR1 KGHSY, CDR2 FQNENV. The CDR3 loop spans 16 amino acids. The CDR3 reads CASSDIAGEFTGELFF. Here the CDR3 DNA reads TGTGCCAGCAGCGACATAGCGGGAGAGTTCACCGGGGAGCTGTTTTTT.

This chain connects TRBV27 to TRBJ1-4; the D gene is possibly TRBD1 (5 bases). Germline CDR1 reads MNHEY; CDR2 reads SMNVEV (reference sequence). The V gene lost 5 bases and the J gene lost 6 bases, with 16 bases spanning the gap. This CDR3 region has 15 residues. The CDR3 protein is CASSTYDSNYEKLFF. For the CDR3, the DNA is TGTGCCAGCAGTACTTACGACAGTAATTATGAAAAACTGTTTTTT. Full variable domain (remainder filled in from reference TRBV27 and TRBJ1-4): EAQVTQNPRYLITVTGKKLTVTCSQNMNHEYMSWYRQDPGLGLRQIYYSMNVEVTDKGDVPEGYKVSRKEKRNFPLILESPSPNQTSLYFCASSTYDSNYEKLFFGSGTQLSVL.

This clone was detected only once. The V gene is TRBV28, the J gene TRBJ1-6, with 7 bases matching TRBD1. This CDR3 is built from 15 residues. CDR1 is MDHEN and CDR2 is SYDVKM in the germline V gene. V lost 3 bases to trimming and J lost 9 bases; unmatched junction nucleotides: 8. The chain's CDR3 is CASSFSDRAGSPLHF. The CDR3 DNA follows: TGTGCCAGCAGTTTTTCCGACAGGGCGGGTTCACCCCTCCACTTT.

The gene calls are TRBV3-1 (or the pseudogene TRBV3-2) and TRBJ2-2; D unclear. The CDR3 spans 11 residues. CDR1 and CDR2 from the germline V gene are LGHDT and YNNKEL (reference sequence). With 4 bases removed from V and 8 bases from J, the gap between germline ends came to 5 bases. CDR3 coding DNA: TGTGCCAGCAGCCTCCTAGGGGAGCTGTTTTTT. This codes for CASSLLGELFF.

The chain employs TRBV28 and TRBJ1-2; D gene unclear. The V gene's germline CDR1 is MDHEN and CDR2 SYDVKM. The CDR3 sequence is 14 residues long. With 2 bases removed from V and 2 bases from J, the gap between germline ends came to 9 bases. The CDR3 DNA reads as TGTGCCAGCAGTTTAGGCAGCTGGAACTATGGCTACACCTTC. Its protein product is CASSLGSWNYGYTF.

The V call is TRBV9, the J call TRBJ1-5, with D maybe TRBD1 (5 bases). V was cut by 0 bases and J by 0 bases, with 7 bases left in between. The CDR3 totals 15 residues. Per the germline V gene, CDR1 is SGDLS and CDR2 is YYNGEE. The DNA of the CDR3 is TGTGCCAGCAGCGTAGGACAGTATAGCAATCAGCCCCAGCATTTT. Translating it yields CASSVGQYSNQPQHF.

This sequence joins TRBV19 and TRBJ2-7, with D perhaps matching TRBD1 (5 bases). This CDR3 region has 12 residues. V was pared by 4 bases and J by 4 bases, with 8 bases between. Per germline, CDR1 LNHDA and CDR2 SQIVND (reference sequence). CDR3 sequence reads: CASSTQGYEQYF. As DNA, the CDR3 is TGTGCCAGTAGTACCCAGGGTTACGAGCAGTACTTC.

The CDR3, as DNA: TGCGCCAGCAGCCCCGGGACAGGGACTACTTTTAATGAAAAACTGTTTTTT. Its protein product is CASSPGTGTTFNEKLFF. This chain joins TRBV5-1 and TRBJ1-4, with TRBD1 matching over 9 bases. This CDR3 has 17 amino acids. Looked up from germline, CDR1 is SGHRS and CDR2 is YFSETQ. V lost 4 bases and J lost 4; bases outside the gene matches: 11.

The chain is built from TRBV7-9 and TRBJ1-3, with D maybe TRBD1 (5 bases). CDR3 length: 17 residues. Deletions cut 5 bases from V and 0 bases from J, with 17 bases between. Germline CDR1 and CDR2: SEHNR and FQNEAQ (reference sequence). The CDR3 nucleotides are TGTGCCAGCAGCCTAACGGGACTCTCGGCCTCTGGAAACACCATATATTTT. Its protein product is CASSLTGLSASGNTIYF.